A single T cell receptor beta chain is shown here with its context. A read error may account for a junction end that differs from germline. Using immunoSEQ multiplex PCR, the repertoire was profiled, and TCRdb retains in-frame clones only, with some absent. The sample comprises around 18,000 clones, over 75% of which are singletons, and 0.72% rests with the top ten. This sample was taken from a study of T cells in narcolepsy. Study-level information: Healthy controls were enrolled alongside patients with narcolepsy type 1 or type 2.

In germline, CDR1 is SGHRS, CDR2 YFSETQ. This CDR3 has 14 residues. This chain joins TRBV5-1 and TRBJ2-1; D is perhaps TRBD1 or TRBD2 (5 bases each). This clonotype was sampled from a human donor in good health. Sequencing used memory (CD45RA-) CD4+ T cells from blood. Written as DNA, the CDR3 is TGCGCCAGCAGCTGGGACGGAGTGAGCAATGAGCGGTTCTTC. This translates into CASSWDGVSNERFF.